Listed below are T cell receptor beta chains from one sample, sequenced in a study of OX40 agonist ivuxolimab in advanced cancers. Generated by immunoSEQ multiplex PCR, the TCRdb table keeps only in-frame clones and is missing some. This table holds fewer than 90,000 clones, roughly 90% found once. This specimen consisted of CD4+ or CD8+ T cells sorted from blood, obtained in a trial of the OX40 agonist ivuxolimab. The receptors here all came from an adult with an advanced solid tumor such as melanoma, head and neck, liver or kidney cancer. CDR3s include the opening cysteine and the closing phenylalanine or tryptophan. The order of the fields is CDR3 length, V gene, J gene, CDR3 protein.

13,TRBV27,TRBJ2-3,CASRSSDTDTQYF
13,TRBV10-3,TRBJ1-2,CAISEDGNYGYTF
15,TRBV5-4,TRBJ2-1,CASSLASGSYNEQFF
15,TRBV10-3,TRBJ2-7,CAIRARGESSYEQYF
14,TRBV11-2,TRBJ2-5,CASSLGWGQETQYF
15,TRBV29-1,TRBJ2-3,CSVGLTKVGPDTQYF
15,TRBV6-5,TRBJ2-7,CASSSSDRYSYEQYF
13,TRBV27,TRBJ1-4,CASSLREGEKLFF
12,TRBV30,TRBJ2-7,CAWSVQGYEQYF
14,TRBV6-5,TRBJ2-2,CASSYNPTAGELFF
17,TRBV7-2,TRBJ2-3,CASSHGSGTGASDTQYF
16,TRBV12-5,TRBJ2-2,CASGLGEGHPPGELFF
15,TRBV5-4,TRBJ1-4,CASSSGQSDNEKLFF
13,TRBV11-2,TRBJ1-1,CASSDGLNTEAFF
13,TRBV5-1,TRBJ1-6,CASSPDHNSPLHF
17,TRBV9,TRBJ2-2,CASSVVGGGLPTGELFF
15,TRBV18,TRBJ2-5,CASSPLAGAGETQYF
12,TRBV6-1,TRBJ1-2,CASSGDRGSSDF
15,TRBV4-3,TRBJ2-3,CASSQGLGIVDTQYF
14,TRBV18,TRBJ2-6,CASSPGSGANVLTF
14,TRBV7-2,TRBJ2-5,CASSMGQGQETQYF
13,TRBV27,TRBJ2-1,CASSLLQGHEQFF
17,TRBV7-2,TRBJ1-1,CASSLVHSRGGTGEAFF